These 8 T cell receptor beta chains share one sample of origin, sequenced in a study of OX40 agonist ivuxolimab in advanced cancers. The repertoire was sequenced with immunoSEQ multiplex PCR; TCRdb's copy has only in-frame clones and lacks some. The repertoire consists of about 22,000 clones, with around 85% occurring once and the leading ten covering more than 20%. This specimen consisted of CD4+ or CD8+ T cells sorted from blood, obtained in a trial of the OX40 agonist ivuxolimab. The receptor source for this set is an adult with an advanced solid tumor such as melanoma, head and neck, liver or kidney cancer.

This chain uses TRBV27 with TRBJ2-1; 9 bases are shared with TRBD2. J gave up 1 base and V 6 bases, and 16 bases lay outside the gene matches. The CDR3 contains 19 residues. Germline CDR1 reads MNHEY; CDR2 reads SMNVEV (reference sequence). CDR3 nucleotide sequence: TGTGCCAGCAGCCCACGGGGACTAGCAGCCCCCAGGTCCTACAATGAGCAGTTCTTC. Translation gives CASSPRGLAAPRSYNEQFF.

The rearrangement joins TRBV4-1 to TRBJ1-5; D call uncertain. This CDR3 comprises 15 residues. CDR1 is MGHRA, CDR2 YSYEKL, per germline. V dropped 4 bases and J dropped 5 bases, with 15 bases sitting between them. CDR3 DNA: TGCGCCAGCAGCCCATGGGTTTCGGGCGATCAGCCCCAGCATTTT. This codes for CASSPWVSGDQPQHF.

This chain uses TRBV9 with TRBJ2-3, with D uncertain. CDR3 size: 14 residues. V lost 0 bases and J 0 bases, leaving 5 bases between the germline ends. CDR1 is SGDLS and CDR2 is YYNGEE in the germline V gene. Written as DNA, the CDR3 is TGTGCCAGCAGCGTAGAGAAGAGCACAGATACGCAGTATTTT. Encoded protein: CASSVEKSTDTQYF.

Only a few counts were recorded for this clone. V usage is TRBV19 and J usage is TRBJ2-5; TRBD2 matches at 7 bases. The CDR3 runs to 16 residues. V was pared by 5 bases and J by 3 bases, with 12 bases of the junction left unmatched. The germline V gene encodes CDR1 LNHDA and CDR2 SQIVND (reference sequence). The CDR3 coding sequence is TGTGCCAGTAGTGGCCTGGGGGGGGTGCAGGAAGAGACCCAGTACTTC. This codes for CASSGLGGVQEETQYF. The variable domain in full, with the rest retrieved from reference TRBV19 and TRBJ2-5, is DGGITQSPKYLFRKEGQNVTLSCEQNLNHDAMYWYRQDPGQGLRLIYYSQIVNDFQKGDIAEGYSVSREKKESFPLTVTSAQKNPTAFYLCASSGLGGVQEETQYFGPGTRLLVL.

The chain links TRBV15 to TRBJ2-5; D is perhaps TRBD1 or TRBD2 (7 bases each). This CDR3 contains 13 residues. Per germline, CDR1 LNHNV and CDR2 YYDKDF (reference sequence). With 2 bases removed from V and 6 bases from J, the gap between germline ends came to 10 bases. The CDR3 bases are TGTGCCACCAGCAGACAGGGGGGGCAGACCCAGTACTTC. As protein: CATSRQGGQTQYF. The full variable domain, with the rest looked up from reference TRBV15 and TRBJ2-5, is DAMVIQNPRYQVTQFGKPVTLSCSQTLNHNVMYWYQQKSSQAPKLLFHYYDKDFNNEADTPDNFQSRRPNTSFCFLDIRSPGLGDTAMYLCATSRQGGQTQYFGPGTRLLVL.

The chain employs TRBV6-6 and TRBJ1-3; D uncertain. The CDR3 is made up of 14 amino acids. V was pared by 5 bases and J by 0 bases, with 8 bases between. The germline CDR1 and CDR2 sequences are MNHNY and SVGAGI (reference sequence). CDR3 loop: CASSNSVSGNTIYF. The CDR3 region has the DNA TGTGCCAGCAGTAACAGCGTCTCTGGAAACACCATATATTTT.

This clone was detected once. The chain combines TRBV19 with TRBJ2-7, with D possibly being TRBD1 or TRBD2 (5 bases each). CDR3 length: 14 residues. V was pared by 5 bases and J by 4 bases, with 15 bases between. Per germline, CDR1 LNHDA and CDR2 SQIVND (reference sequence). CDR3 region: CASSAPLEGYEQYF. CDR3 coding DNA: TGTGCCAGTAGTGCCCCTCTAGAGGGGTACGAGCAGTACTTC.

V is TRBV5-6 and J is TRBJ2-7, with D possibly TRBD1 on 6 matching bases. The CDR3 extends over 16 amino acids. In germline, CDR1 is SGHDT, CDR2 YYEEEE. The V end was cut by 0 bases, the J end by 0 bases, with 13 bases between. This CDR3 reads CASSLGDTLSSYEQYF. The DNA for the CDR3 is TGTGCCAGCAGCTTGGGGGACACCCTTAGCTCCTACGAGCAGTACTTC.